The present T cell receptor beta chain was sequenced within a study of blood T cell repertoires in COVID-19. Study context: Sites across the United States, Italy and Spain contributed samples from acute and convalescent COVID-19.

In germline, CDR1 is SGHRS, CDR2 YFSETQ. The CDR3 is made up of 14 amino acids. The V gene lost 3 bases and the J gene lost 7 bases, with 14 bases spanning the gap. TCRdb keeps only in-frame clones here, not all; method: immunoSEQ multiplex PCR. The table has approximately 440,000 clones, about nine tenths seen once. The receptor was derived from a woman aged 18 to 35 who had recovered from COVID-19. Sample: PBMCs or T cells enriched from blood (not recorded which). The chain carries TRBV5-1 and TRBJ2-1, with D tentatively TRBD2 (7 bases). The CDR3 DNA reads TGCGCCAGCAGCTCTGAGGGGGGGCATAATGAGCAGTTCTTC. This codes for CASSSEGGHNEQFF.